This paragraph reports one T cell receptor beta chain. Profiling relied on immunoSEQ multiplex PCR, and the TCRdb table lists in-frame clones only, not all of them. This table has approximately 200,000 clones, roughly 87% appearing once. This sample was taken from a study of blood T cell repertoires in COVID-19. Study-level background: Researchers got acute and convalescent COVID-19 samples from the United States, Italy and Spain. PBMCs, B-cell-depleted T cells, or T cells provided the cDNA or gDNA that made up the material.

CDR1 SGHTA and CDR2 FQGNSA come from the germline V gene. The CDR3 consists of 15 residues. With 4 bases removed from V and 0 bases from J, the gap between germline ends came to 10 bases. For recovered donors of Cohort 3, there were two negative PCRs, clearance, or symptom resolution. The TCR comes from a woman in her twenties or thirties who had recovered from COVID-19. The sample was PBMCs or T cells enriched from blood (not recorded which). This chain connects TRBV7-2 to TRBJ2-4; tentatively, D is TRBD2 (6 bases). The CDR3 region is CASSWEAGAKNIQYF. The CDR3 DNA is TGTGCCAGCAGCTGGGAGGCAGGAGCCAAAAACATTCAGTACTTC. Supplemented by reference TRBV7-2 and TRBJ2-4, the full variable domain reads GAGVSQSPSNKVTEKGKDVELRCDPISGHTALYWYRQSLGQGLEFLIYFQGNSAPDKSGLPSDRFSAERTGGSVSTLTIQRTQQEDSAVYLCASSWEAGAKNIQYFGAGTRLSVL.